The 26 T cell receptor beta chains given below trace back to one sample, sequenced in a study of CD8 T cells in ankylosing spondylitis. Their antigen targets remain unknown. Study-level results: A TCR beta motif of under 10 highly homologous variants seemed to mark ankylosing spondylitis blood.

TCRdb re-analysed the 5' RACE reads in MiXCR, keeping a single row per CDR3 protein. Among roughly 400,000 distinct CDR3 sequences listed, 20% to 25% were seen once. Sequencing was performed on blood, either unsorted or a sorted T cell fraction (not recorded which). The receptors derive from a male donor with ankylosing spondylitis.

This clonotype was detected only a few times. The chain joins TRBV2 to TRBJ2-7; maybe TRBD1 (6 bases). V was shortened by 4 bases and J by 1 base, with 8 bases between the two germline ends. This CDR3 region has 13 residues. The germline CDR1 and CDR2 sequences are SNHLY and FYNNEI. The CDR3 protein is CASSGDNSYEQYF. As DNA, the CDR3 is TGTGCCAGCAGTGGGGACAATTCCTACGAGCAGTACTTC.

This clonotype was observed a handful of times. The rearrangement uses TRBV20-1 and TRBJ2-7; TRBD1 or TRBD2 may be the D gene (6 bases each). The CDR3 extends over 13 amino acids. CDR1 and CDR2 (germline): DFQATT, SNEGSKA (reference sequence). Trimming removed 5 bases from V and 2 bases from J, with 13 bases in between. The DNA of the CDR3 is TGCAGTGCTCCAGGGGCGGGGACCTACGAGCAGTACTTC. Translation gives CSAPGAGTYEQYF.

This clonotype has just a few counts. The chain recombines TRBV24-1 with TRBJ2-3; 7 bases map to TRBD1. The CDR3 extends over 16 amino acids. CDR1 KGHDR and CDR2 SFDVKD come from the germline V gene. The ends lost 4 bases at V and 4 bases at J; junction bases unmatched: 10. This chain's CDR3 is CATSDSTGHGPDTQYF. Here the CDR3 DNA reads TGTGCCACCAGTGACTCGACAGGGCACGGGCCAGATACGCAGTATTTT.

The chain has TRBV2 and TRBJ2-3, with D tentatively TRBD1 (6 bases). The CDR3 is 15 amino acids. Looked up from germline, CDR1 is SNHLY and CDR2 is FYNNEI. Trimming stripped 6 bases from V and 0 bases from J, with 13 bases between. The CDR3 nucleotides read TGTGCCAGCAGCGAGGGACACATGAGCACAGATACGCAGTATTTT. Its protein product is CASSEGHMSTDTQYF.

This clonotype came up a few times. V and J are TRBV3-1 and TRBJ2-2; 10 nucleotides line up with TRBD2. Trimming cost V 1 base and J 6 bases; bases outside gene matches: 5. Looked up from germline, CDR1 is LGHDT and CDR2 is YNNKEL (reference sequence). The CDR3 consists of 16 residues. The CDR3 loop reads CASSQVLAGAAGELFF. Here the CDR3 DNA reads TGTGCCAGCAGCCAAGTCCTAGCGGGAGCCGCCGGGGAGCTGTTTTTT.

In its sample, this clonotype was seen a few times. This chain uses TRBV18 with TRBJ2-5; no clear D. The CDR3 has 14 residues. Germline-derived CDR1 and CDR2 are KGHSH and LQKENI. V shed 4 bases and J shed 2 bases, with 11 bases lying between them. The CDR3 coding sequence is TGTGCCAGCTCACAGAACGTGGGTCAAGAGACCCAGTACTTC. It yields the protein CASSQNVGQETQYF.

The chain couples TRBV20-1 to TRBJ2-7, with TRBD1 as a possible D gene (6 bases). The CDR3 contains 13 residues. Per germline, CDR1 DFQATT and CDR2 SNEGSKA (reference sequence). Trimming stripped 3 bases from V and 1 base from J, with 10 bases between. CDR3 sequence: CSASSDRSYEQYF. In nucleotides, the CDR3 is TGCAGTGCTAGTTCGGACAGATCCTACGAGCAGTACTTC.

V usage is TRBV6-6 and J usage is TRBJ1-5; D gene uncertain. V dropped 2 bases and J dropped 7 bases, with 6 bases sitting between them. This CDR3 has 12 residues. CDR1 and CDR2 from the germline V gene are MNHNY and SVGAGI (reference sequence). CDR3 coding DNA: TGTGCCAGCAGTTACGGGGAGCAGCCCCAGCATTTT. This gives the protein CASSYGEQPQHF.

This clonotype has more than one count but fewer than ten. This chain uses TRBV20-1 with TRBJ2-1; 15 nucleotides agree with TRBD2. Losses at the gene ends were 1 base for V and 3 bases for J; bases not matched to a gene: 1. Looked up from germline, CDR1 is DFQATT and CDR2 is SNEGSKA (reference sequence). The CDR3 extends over 16 amino acids. In DNA form, the CDR3 reads TGCAGTGCTAGAGGGACTAGCGGGAGGGTCTACAATGAGCAGTTCTTC. This translates into CSARGTSGRVYNEQFF.

The chain uses TRBV5-1 and TRBJ1-1; 7 bases fit TRBD1. The germline CDR1 and CDR2 sequences are SGHRS and YFSETQ. The CDR3 is 14 residues long. The trim removed 2 bases at V and 4 bases at J, leaving 5 bases unmatched. CDR3 sequence reads: CASSFAPGGTEAFF. Written as DNA, the CDR3 is TGCGCCAGCAGCTTTGCCCCAGGGGGCACTGAAGCTTTCTTT.

A few counts support this clonotype. The genes are TRBV18 and TRBJ2-6; possibly TRBD1 for D (5 bases). V was pared by 3 bases and J by 0 bases, with 15 bases between. The CDR3 has 18 residues. Germline V gene sequence: CDR1 KGHSH, CDR2 LQKENI. DNA for the CDR3: TGTGCCAGCTCACCCGGCTGGGGCGCCCTCTCTGGGGCCAACGTCCTGACTTTC. Its translation is CASSPGWGALSGANVLTF. Using reference TRBV18 and TRBJ2-6 for the parts outside the CDR3, the full variable domain is NAGVMQNPRHLVRRRGQEARLRCSPMKGHSHVYWYRQLPEEGLKFMVYLQKENIIDESGMPKERFSAEFPKEGPSILRIQQVVRGDSAAYFCASSPGWGALSGANVLTFGAGSRLTVL.

This clonotype was seen a handful of times. This sequence joins TRBV4-1 and TRBJ2-3, with D possibly being TRBD2 (6 bases). Germline V lookup: CDR1 MGHRA, CDR2 YSYEKL. V was cut by 5 bases and J by 0 bases, with 18 bases left in between. This CDR3 is 17 amino acids long. The CDR3 DNA reads TGCGCCAGCAGCGGACGCTTACTAGCCTCTAGCACAGATACGCAGTATTTT. Protein product: CASSGRLLASSTDTQYF.

This chain connects TRBV18 to TRBJ2-2, with D perhaps matching TRBD1 (5 bases). CDR3 length: 15 amino acids. Per the germline V gene, CDR1 is KGHSH and CDR2 is LQKENI. V was pared by 5 bases and J by 3 bases, with 13 bases between. CDR3 DNA sequence: TGTGCCAGCTCATCAAGACAGAGAGACACCGGGGAGCTGTTTTTT. It codes for CASSSRQRDTGELFF.

This clonotype has just a few counts. The J gene is TRBJ2-3, the V gene TRBV5-1, with 7 bases that match TRBD1. Germline values: CDR1 SGHRS, CDR2 YFSETQ. CDR3 length: 14 amino acids. J was trimmed by 6 bases and V by 4 bases; bases with no gene match: 8. CDR3 in DNA: TGCGCCAGCAGCATCCAGGGACAGTCTGATACGCAGTATTTT. Residues: CASSIQGQSDTQYF.

This clonotype showed up just a few times. The chain uses TRBV5-1 and TRBJ2-6, with D unclear. Germline-derived CDR1 and CDR2 are SGHRS and YFSETQ. The CDR3 consists of 19 residues. Trimming pared 0 bases from V and 2 bases from J, leaving 18 bases between. DNA for the CDR3: TGCGCCAGCAGCTTGGTCCGTCCCTTAGACACAGCTGGGGCCAACGTCCTGACTTTC. This sequence encodes CASSLVRPLDTAGANVLTF.

The V and J genes are TRBV2 and TRBJ1-5; D is possibly TRBD1 (5 bases). Trimming stripped 6 bases from V and 5 bases from J, with 8 bases between. CDR1 is SNHLY, CDR2 FYNNEI, per germline. CDR3 size: 12 residues. CDR3 loop: CASRGDDQPQHF. As DNA, the CDR3 is TGTGCCAGCAGGGGGGACGATCAGCCCCAGCATTTT.

This clonotype was observed a few times. This chain connects TRBV29-1 to TRBJ1-4; D perhaps matches TRBD1 (6 bases). Trimming removed 7 bases at V and 5 bases at J, with 14 bases between. This CDR3 region has 13 residues. Germline V gene sequence: CDR1 SQVTM, CDR2 ANQGSEA. CDR3 sequence: CSAAPQGNEKLFF. The CDR3 nucleotides are TGCAGCGCCGCCCCCCAGGGGAATGAAAAACTGTTTTTT.

The chain combines TRBV20-1 with TRBJ2-3; 7 bases match TRBD1. CDR1 DFQATT and CDR2 SNEGSKA come from the germline V gene (reference sequence). The CDR3 is made up of 12 amino acids. The CDR3 DNA follows: TGCGCTAGGGGGCTAAGCACAGATACGCAGTATTTT. This sequence encodes CARGLSTDTQYF.

This clonotype was recorded a few times. CDR3 nucleotide sequence: TGTGCCAGCAGCCCCGGGTCCTTATTAGCCAAAAACATTCAGTACTTC. It is translated as CASSPGSLLAKNIQYF. The V gene is TRBV14, the J gene TRBJ2-4; no reliable D call. Germline CDR1 SGHDN, CDR2 FVKESK. Trimming took 4 bases from V and 0 from J, leaving 13 bases between them. The CDR3 runs 16 residues.

This clonotype occurred a few times. The chain joins TRBV5-6 to TRBJ1-4, with D possibly being TRBD1 (6 bases). The V and J ends lost 4 bases and 8 bases respectively, with 27 bases between them. Germline CDR1 and CDR2: SGHDT and YYEEEE. The CDR3 runs to 18 residues. Written as DNA, the CDR3 is TGTGCCAGCAGCGACCCCCGGACAGCCGACGACGGAAGAGAAAAACTGTTTTTT. Translating gives CASSDPRTADDGREKLFF. Variable domain in full (rest from reference TRBV5-6 and TRBJ1-4): DAGVTQSPTHLIKTRGQQVTLRCSPKSGHDTVSWYQQALGQGPQFIFQYYEEEERQRGNFPDRFSGHQFPNYSSELNVNALLLGDSALYLCASSDPRTADDGREKLFFGSGTQLSVL.

This clonotype was picked up a small number of times. The chain has TRBV19 and TRBJ2-4, with TRBD1 identical over 9 bases. CDR1 and CDR2 (germline): LNHDA, SQIVND (reference sequence). V lost 5 bases to trimming and J lost 1 base; unmatched junction nucleotides: 6. The CDR3 covers 16 residues. CDR3 nucleotide sequence: TGTGCCAGTAGTGTTTCCGGGACAGGGGCCAAAAACATTCAGTACTTC. Its protein product is CASSVSGTGAKNIQYF. The full variable domain, its missing parts supplied by reference TRBV19 and TRBJ2-4, is DGGITQSPKYLFRKEGQNVTLSCEQNLNHDAMYWYRQDPGQGLRLIYYSQIVNDFQKGDIAEGYSVSREKKESFPLTVTSAQKNPTAFYLCASSVSGTGAKNIQYFGAGTRLSVL.

The chain joins TRBV5-1 to TRBJ2-7, with a weak D call TRBD1 (5 bases). Germline assignment: CDR1 SGHRS and CDR2 YFSETQ. The length of the CDR3 is 14 residues. V gave up 4 bases and J gave up 7 bases, with 18 bases separating them. In DNA, the CDR3 is TGCGCCAGCAGCCGGGCAAGACAGCCCGAAGAGCAGTACTTC. It codes for CASSRARQPEEQYF.

The rearrangement joins TRBV3-1 to TRBJ2-3, with D maybe TRBD2 (5 bases). There are 15 residues in the CDR3. Trimming cost V 2 bases and J 0 bases, with 9 bases left between them. Germline CDR1 and CDR2: LGHDT and YNNKEL (reference sequence). As DNA, the CDR3 is TGTGCCAGCAGCCAAACGGCGGGTAGCACAGATACGCAGTATTTT. It specifies CASSQTAGSTDTQYF.

This clonotype was counted between two and nine times. The gene calls are TRBV25-1 and TRBJ1-1; D possibly corresponds to TRBD1 (5 bases). The CDR3 totals 13 residues. From germline, CDR1 is MGHDK and CDR2 SYGVNS. V was shortened by 6 bases and J by 4 bases, with 12 bases between the two germline ends. CDR3 DNA: TGTGCCAGCAGGTTAGGGGCGGTCACTGAAGCTTTCTTT. It specifies CASRLGAVTEAFF.

A few counts support this clonotype. V and J are TRBV25-1 and TRBJ2-7, with 7 bases that match TRBD1. This CDR3 contains 15 residues. The junction had 8 bases not matched to a gene; V was cut back by 6 bases and J by 0 bases. Germline CDR1 and CDR2: MGHDK and SYGVNS. CDR3 region: CASRVGQESSYEQYF. The CDR3 bases are TGTGCCAGCAGAGTAGGACAGGAGAGCTCCTACGAGCAGTACTTC.

This chain joins TRBV6-6 and TRBJ1-5; 8 bases are shared with TRBD1. This CDR3 is 11 amino acids long. Per germline, CDR1 MNHNY and CDR2 SVGAGI (reference sequence). The J segment lost 12 bases and the V segment lost 7 bases, leaving 5 bases of the junction unmatched. Written as DNA, the CDR3 is TGTGCCAGCACGGGAGGGACAGGCCAGCATTTT. Its protein is CASTGGTGQHF.